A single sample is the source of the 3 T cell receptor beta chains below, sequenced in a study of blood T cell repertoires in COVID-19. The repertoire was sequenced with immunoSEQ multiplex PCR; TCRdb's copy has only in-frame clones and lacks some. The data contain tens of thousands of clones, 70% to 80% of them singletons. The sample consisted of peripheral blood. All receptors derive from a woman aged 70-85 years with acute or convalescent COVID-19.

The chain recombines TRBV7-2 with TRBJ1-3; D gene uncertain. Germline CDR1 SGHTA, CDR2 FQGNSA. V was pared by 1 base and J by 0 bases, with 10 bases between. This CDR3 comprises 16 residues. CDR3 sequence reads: CASSLVGGLSGNTIYF. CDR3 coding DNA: TGTGCCAGCAGCTTAGTCGGAGGCCTCTCTGGAAACACCATATATTTT.

The CDR3 region is CASSPNRDRTPWELFF. The CDR3 nucleotides are TGTGCCAGCTCACCAAACCGGGACAGGACGCCCTGGGAGCTGTTTTTT. The chain joins TRBV18 to TRBJ2-2; 8 nucleotides agree with TRBD1. J gave up 9 bases and V 2 bases, and 11 bases lay outside the gene matches. Germline CDR1 and CDR2: KGHSH and LQKENI. The CDR3 extends over 16 amino acids.

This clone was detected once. The CDR3 is CASSEMGQGIKTGELFF. The CDR3 bases are TGTGCCAGCAGTGAAATGGGACAGGGAATAAAGACCGGGGAGCTGTTTTTT. The V call is TRBV2, the J call TRBJ2-2, with 9 bases fitting TRBD1. With V trimmed by 2 bases and J by 5 bases, 9 bases remained unmatched. This CDR3 region has 17 residues. The germline CDR1 and CDR2 sequences are SNHLY and FYNNEI.